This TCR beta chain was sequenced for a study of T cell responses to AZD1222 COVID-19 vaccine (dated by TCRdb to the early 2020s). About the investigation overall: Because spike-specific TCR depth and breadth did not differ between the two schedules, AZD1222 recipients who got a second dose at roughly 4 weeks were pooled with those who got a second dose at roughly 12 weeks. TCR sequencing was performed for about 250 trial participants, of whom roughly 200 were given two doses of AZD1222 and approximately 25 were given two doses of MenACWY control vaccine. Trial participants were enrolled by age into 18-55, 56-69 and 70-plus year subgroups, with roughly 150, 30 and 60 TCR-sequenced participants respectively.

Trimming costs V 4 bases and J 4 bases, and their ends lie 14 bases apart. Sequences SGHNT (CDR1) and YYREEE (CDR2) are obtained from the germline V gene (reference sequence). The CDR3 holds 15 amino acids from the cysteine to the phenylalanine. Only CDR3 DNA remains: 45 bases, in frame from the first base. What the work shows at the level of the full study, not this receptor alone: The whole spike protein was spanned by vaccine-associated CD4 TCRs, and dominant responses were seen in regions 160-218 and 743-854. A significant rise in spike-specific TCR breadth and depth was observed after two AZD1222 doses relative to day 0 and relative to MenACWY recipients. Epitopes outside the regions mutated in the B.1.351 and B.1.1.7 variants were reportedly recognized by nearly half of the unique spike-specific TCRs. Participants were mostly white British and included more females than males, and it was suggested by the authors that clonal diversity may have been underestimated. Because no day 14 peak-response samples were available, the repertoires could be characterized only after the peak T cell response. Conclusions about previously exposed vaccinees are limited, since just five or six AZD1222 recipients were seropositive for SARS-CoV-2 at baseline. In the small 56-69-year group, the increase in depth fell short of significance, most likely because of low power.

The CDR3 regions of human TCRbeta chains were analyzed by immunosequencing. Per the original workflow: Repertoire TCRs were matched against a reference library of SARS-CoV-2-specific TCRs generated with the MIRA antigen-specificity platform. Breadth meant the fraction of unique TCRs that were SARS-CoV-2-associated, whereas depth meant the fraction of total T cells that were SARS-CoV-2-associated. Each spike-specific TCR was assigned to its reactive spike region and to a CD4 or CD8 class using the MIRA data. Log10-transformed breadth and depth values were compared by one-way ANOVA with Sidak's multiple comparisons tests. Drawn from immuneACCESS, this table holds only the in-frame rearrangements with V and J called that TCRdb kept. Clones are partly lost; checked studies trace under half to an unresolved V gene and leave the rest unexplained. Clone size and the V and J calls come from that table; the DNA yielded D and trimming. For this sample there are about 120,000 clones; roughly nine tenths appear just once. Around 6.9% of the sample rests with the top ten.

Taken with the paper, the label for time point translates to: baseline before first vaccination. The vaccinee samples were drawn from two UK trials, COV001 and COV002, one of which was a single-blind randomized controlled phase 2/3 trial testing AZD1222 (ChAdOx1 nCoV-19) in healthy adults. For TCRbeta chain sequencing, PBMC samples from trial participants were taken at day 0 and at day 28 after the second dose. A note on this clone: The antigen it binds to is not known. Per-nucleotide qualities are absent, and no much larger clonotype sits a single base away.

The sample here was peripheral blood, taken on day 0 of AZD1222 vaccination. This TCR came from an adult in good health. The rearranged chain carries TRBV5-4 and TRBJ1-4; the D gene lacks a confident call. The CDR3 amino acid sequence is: CASSLRGGGNEKLFF. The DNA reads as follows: TGTGCCAGCAGCCTGCGCGGTGGAGGTAATGAAAAACTGTTTTTT.